The T cell receptor beta chain described here comes from a study of molecular identifiers for immune sequencing clone quantification. This clonotype was seen many times. The CDR3 runs to 13 residues. From germline, CDR1 is LGHDT and CDR2 YNNKEL (reference sequence). V was pared by 10 bases and J by 5 bases, with 6 bases of the junction left unmatched. Naive CD8 T cell sorting was performed on the CD8+CD4-CCR7+CD45RA+ phenotype. MiXCR, applied by TCRdb to the PCR reads, yields one record per CDR3 protein. This table has 460,000 or so distinct CDR3 sequences, roughly 23% appearing once. Sequencing was performed on naive CD8+ T cells from blood, with Jurkat cell RNA spiked in. Sample subset: FACS-sorted CD8+CD4-CCR7+CD45RA+ naive T cells. V and J are TRBV3-1 and TRBJ2-4; 9 nucleotides align to TRBD1. The sequence came from a human donor in good health. Some libraries in this study had Jurkat cell RNA spiked in. The CDR3 bases are TGTGCCACCGAAAGGACAGGGGAAAACATTCAGTACTTC. Amino acid sequence: CATERTGENIQYF.